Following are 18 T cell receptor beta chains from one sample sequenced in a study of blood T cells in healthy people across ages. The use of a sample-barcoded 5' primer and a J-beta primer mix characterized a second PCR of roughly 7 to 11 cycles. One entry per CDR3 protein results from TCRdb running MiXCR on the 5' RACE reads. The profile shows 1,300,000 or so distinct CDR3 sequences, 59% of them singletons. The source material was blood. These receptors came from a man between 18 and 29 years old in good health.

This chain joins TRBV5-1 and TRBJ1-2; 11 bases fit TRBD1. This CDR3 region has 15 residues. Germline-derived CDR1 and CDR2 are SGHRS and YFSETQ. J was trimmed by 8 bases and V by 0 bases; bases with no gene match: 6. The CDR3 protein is CASSLDGQGARGYTF. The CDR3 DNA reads TGCGCCAGCAGCTTGGATGGACAGGGGGCGAGGGGCTACACCTTC.

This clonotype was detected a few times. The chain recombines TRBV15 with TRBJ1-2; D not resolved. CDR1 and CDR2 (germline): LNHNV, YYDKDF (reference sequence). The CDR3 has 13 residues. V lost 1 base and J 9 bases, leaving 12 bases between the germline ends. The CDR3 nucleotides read TGTGCCACCAGCAGAGGGGCTCGGGTGCGCTACACCTTC. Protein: CATSRGARVRYTF.

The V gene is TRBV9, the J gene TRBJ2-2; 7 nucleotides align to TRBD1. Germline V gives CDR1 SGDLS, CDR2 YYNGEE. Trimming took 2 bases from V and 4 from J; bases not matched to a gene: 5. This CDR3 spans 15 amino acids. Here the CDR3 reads CASSVSPGGTGELFF. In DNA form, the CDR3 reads TGTGCCAGCAGCGTCTCCCCAGGGGGCACCGGGGAGCTGTTTTTT.

CDR3 in amino acids: CASSTGTSMYNEQFF. The CDR3 bases are TGTGCCAGCAGCACCGGGACTAGCATGTACAATGAGCAGTTCTTC. The V gene is TRBV7-2, the J gene TRBJ2-1; TRBD2 matches at 9 bases. CDR1 is SGHTA and CDR2 is FQGNSA in the germline V gene. The CDR3 contains 15 residues. The V and J ends lost 5 bases and 4 bases, in that order; junction bases with no gene match: 6.

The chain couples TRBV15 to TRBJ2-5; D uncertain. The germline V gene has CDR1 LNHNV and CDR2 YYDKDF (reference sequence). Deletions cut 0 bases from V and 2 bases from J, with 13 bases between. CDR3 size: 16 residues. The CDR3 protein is CATSRDQINLQETQYF. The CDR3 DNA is TGTGCCACCAGCAGAGATCAAATAAATCTACAAGAGACCCAGTACTTC.

CDR3 nucleotide sequence: TGCAGTGGACAGGGGTTTGGTCAGCCCCAGCATTTT. Protein sequence: CSGQGFGQPQHF. The chain joins TRBV20-1 to TRBJ1-5; TRBD1 aligns across 8 bases. There are 12 residues in the CDR3. V gave up 7 bases and J gave up 6 bases; unmatched junction bases: 5. Germline CDR1 is DFQATT and CDR2 is SNEGSKA (reference sequence).

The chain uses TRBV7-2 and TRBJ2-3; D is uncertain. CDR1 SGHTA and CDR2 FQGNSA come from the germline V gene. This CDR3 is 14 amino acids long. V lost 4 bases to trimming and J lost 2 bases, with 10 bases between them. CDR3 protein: CASSSRLTTDTQYF. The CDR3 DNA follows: TGTGCCAGCAGCTCCAGACTGACCACAGATACGCAGTATTTT.

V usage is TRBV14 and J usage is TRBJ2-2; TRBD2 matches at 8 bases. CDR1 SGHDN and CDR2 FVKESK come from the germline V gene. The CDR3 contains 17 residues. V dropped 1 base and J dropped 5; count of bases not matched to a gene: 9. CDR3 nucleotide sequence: TGTGCCAGCAGCCAAGGACTAGCGAGAATGTATACCGGGGAGCTGTTTTTT. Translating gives CASSQGLARMYTGELFF. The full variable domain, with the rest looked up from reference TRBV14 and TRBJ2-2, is EAGVTQFPSHSVIEKGQTVTLRCDPISGHDNLYWYRRVMGKEIKFLLHFVKESKQDESGMPNNRFLAERTGGTYSTLKVQPAELEDSGVYFCASSQGLARMYTGELFFGEGSRLTVL.

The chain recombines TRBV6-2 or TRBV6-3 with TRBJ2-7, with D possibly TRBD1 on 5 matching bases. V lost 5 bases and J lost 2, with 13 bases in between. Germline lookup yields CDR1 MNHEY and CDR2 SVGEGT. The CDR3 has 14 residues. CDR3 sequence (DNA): TGTGCCAGCAGTACCGGACAAACGGCCTACGAGCAGTACTTC. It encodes CASSTGQTAYEQYF.

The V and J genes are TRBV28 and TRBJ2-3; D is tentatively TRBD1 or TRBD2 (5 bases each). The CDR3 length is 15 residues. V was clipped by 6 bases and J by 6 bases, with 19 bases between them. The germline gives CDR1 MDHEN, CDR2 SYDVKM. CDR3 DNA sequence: TGTGCCAGCAGGCCCTTGGGGGTATCTATGGATACGCAGTATTTT. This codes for CASRPLGVSMDTQYF. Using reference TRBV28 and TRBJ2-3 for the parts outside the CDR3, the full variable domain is DVKVTQSSRYLVKRTGEKVFLECVQDMDHENMFWYRQDPGLGLRLIYFSYDVKMKEKGDIPEGYSVSREKKERFSLILESASTNQTSMYLCASRPLGVSMDTQYFGPGTRLTVL.

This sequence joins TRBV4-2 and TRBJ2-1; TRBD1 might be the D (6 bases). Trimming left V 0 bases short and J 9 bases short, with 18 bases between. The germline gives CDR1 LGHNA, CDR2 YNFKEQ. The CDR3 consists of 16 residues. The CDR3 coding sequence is TGTGCCAGCAGCCAAGATCGAGGGGGATCGAATAGTGAGCAGTTCTTC. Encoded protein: CASSQDRGGSNSEQFF.

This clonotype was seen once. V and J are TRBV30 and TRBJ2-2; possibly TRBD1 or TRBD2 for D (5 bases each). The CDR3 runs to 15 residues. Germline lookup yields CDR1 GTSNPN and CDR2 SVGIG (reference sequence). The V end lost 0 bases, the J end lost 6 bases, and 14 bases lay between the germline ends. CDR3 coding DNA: TGTGCCTGGAGTGTACGTGCAGTGGGGGCCGGGGAGCTGTTTTTT. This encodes CAWSVRAVGAGELFF.

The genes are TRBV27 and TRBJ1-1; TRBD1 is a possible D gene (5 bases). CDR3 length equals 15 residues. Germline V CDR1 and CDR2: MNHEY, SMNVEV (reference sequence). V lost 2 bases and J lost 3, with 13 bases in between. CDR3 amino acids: CASSLQGQSYTEAFF. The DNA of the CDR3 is TGTGCCAGCAGTTTACAGGGCCAATCCTACACTGAAGCTTTCTTT.

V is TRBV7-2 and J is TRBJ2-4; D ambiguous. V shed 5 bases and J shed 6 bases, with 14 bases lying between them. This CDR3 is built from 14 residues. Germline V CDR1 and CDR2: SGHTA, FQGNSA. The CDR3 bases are TGTGCCAGCAGCCCGACGGCGGATGGAAACATTCAGTACTTC. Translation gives CASSPTADGNIQYF.

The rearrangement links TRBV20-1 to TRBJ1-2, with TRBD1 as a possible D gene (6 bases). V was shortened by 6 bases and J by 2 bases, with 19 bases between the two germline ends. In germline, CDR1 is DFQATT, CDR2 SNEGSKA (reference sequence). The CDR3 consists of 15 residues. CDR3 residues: CSAGITGKANYGYTF. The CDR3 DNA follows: TGCAGTGCGGGAATTACAGGGAAGGCCAACTATGGCTACACCTTC.

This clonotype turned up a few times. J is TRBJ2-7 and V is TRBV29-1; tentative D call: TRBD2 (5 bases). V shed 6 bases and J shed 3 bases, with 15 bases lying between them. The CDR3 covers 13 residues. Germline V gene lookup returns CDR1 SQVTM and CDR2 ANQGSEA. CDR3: CSVQATSLYEQYF. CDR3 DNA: TGCAGCGTCCAAGCCACTAGTCTCTACGAGCAGTACTTC.

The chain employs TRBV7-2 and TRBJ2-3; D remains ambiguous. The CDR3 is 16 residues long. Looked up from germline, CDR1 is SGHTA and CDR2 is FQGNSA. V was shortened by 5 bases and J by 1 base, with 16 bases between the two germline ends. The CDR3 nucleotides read TGTGCCAGCAGCGGGAATGGGGTTGTCGGCACAGATACGCAGTATTTT. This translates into CASSGNGVVGTDTQYF.

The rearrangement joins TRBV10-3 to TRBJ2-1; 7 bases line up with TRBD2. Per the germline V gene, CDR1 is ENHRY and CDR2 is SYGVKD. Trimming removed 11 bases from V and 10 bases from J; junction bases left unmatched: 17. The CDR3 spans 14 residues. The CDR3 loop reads CALQAGPLDGEQFF. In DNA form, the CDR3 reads TGTGCCTTGCAAGCGGGACCATTGGACGGCGAGCAGTTCTTC.